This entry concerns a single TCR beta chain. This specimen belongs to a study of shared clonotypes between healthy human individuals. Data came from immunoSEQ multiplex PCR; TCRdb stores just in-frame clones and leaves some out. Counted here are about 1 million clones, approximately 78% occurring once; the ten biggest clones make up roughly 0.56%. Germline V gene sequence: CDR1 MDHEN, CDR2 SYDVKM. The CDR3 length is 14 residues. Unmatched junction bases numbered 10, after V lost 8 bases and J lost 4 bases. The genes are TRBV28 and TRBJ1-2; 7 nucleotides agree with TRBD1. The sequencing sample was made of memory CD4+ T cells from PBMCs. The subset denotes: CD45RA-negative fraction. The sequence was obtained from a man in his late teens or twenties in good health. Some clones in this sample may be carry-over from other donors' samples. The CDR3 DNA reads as TGTGCCAGCCAACCGCCCGGGACAGTCTATGGCTACACCTTC. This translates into CASQPPGTVYGYTF.